These T cell receptor beta chains were read from a single sample in a study of T cells after yellow fever vaccination. TCRdb passed the 5' RACE reads through MiXCR, listing each CDR3 protein once. This table holds more than 300,000 distinct CDR3 sequences, 4% to 5.5% found once. The source was PBMCs, collected 15 days after the yellow fever booster vaccination. These receptors all stem from a man aged 18-30 years who received the YFV17D yellow fever vaccine. CDR3s include the opening cysteine and the closing phenylalanine or tryptophan. Fields, in order: V gene, J gene, clone size, CDR3 length, D gene, CDR3 protein, CDR3 DNA. The D gene is left open where the match is weak. The size field is filled for only some rows; it gives once, few, many or a size class.

V gene: TRBV24-1; J gene: TRBJ1-3; clone size: .; CDR3 length: 15; D gene: .; CDR3 protein: CATSPDSYSGNTIYF; CDR3 DNA: TGTGCCACATCTCCGGACAGCTACTCTGGAAACACCATATATTTT
V gene: TRBV20-1; J gene: TRBJ1-5; clone size: many; CDR3 length: 17; D gene: .; CDR3 protein: CSARERPGGYSNQPQHF; CDR3 DNA: TGCAGTGCTAGAGAACGCCCCGGGGGTTATAGCAATCAGCCCCAGCATTTT
V gene: TRBV3-1; J gene: TRBJ2-4; clone size: many; CDR3 length: 14; D gene: .; CDR3 protein: CASSQGAWANIQYF; CDR3 DNA: TGTGCCAGCAGCCAAGGGGCCTGGGCAAACATTCAGTACTTC
V gene: TRBV18; J gene: TRBJ2-3; clone size: few; CDR3 length: 18; D gene: TRBD2; CDR3 protein: CASSPLGSGGSRTDTQYF; CDR3 DNA: TGTGCCAGCTCACCGTTGGGGAGCGGGGGGTCCCGCACAGATACGCAGTATTTT
V gene: TRBV5-1; J gene: TRBJ2-3; clone size: many; CDR3 length: 14; D gene: .; CDR3 protein: CASRTGTPPDTQYF; CDR3 DNA: TGCGCCAGCAGGACCGGGACACCCCCAGATACGCAGTATTTT
V gene: TRBV3-1; J gene: TRBJ2-2; clone size: many; CDR3 length: 15; D gene: .; CDR3 protein: CASSQEWKNTGELFF; CDR3 DNA: TGTGCCAGCAGCCAAGAATGGAAGAACACCGGGGAGCTGTTTTTT
V gene: TRBV5-5; J gene: TRBJ2-3; clone size: many; CDR3 length: 16; D gene: TRBD2; CDR3 protein: CASSLGPASGGDTQYF; CDR3 DNA: TGTGCCAGCAGCTTGGGTCCCGCTAGCGGGGGGGATACGCAGTATTTT
V gene: TRBV7-9; J gene: TRBJ2-5; clone size: many; CDR3 length: 15; D gene: TRBD2; CDR3 protein: CASSTSGGNQETQYF; CDR3 DNA: TGTGCCAGCAGCACAAGCGGGGGAAACCAAGAGACCCAGTACTTC
V gene: TRBV7-9; J gene: TRBJ1-1; clone size: many; CDR3 length: 16; D gene: .; CDR3 protein: CASIPAPVGVNTEAFF; CDR3 DNA: TGTGCCAGCATCCCTGCCCCGGTAGGGGTGAACACTGAAGCTTTCTTT
V gene: TRBV3-1; J gene: TRBJ2-5; clone size: many; CDR3 length: 14; D gene: .; CDR3 protein: CASSQGLKQETQYF; CDR3 DNA: TGTGCCAGCAGCCAAGGACTGAAGCAAGAGACCCAGTACTTC
V gene: TRBV5-8; J gene: TRBJ2-5; clone size: .; CDR3 length: 16; D gene: TRBD1; CDR3 protein: CASSLGDRGYGETQYF; CDR3 DNA: TGTGCCAGCAGCTTGGGGGACAGGGGGTATGGGGAGACCCAGTACTTC
V gene: TRBV7-2; J gene: TRBJ1-6; clone size: many; CDR3 length: 14; D gene: .; CDR3 protein: CASTGMTENSPLHF; CDR3 DNA: TGTGCCAGCACCGGAATGACAGAGAATTCACCCCTCCACTTT
V gene: TRBV5-5; J gene: TRBJ2-3; clone size: few; CDR3 length: 14; D gene: .; CDR3 protein: CASSSRDRTDTQYF; CDR3 DNA: TGTGCCAGCAGCTCCCGGGACCGCACAGATACGCAGTATTTT
V gene: TRBV15; J gene: TRBJ2-3; clone size: .; CDR3 length: 14; D gene: .; CDR3 protein: CATSRDAAGDTQYF; CDR3 DNA: TGTGCCACCAGCAGAGATGCGGCAGGGGATACGCAGTATTTT
V gene: TRBV10-3; J gene: TRBJ1-1; clone size: many; CDR3 length: 12; D gene: .; CDR3 protein: CAISPRGTEAFF; CDR3 DNA: TGTGCCATCAGTCCGAGGGGCACTGAAGCTTTCTTT
V gene: TRBV29-1; J gene: TRBJ1-1; clone size: many; CDR3 length: 13; D gene: .; CDR3 protein: CSGLTGPNTEAFF; CDR3 DNA: TGCAGCGGGCTGACAGGACCGAACACTGAAGCTTTCTTT
V gene: TRBV6-1; J gene: TRBJ1-2; clone size: few; CDR3 length: 15; D gene: TRBD1; CDR3 protein: CASQDRGGSNYGYTF; CDR3 DNA: TGTGCCAGCCAGGACAGGGGAGGATCTAACTATGGCTACACCTTC
V gene: TRBV29-1; J gene: TRBJ2-5; clone size: few; CDR3 length: 15; D gene: .; CDR3 protein: CSADLKAGFQETQYF; CDR3 DNA: TGCAGCGCCGATCTCAAGGCGGGGTTTCAAGAGACCCAGTACTTC
V gene: TRBV6-6; J gene: TRBJ1-1; clone size: many; CDR3 length: 15; D gene: .; CDR3 protein: CASSPRAVLNTEAFF; CDR3 DNA: TGTGCCAGCAGTCCGAGGGCCGTTCTAAACACTGAAGCTTTCTTT
V gene: TRBV5-1; J gene: TRBJ2-7; clone size: many; CDR3 length: 15; D gene: .; CDR3 protein: CASSLAIGPAGQQYF; CDR3 DNA: TGCGCCAGCAGCTTGGCCATTGGGCCGGCCGGCCAGCAGTACTTC
V gene: TRBV7-2; J gene: TRBJ1-5; clone size: .; CDR3 length: 15; D gene: .; CDR3 protein: CASSPSGTSNQPQHF; CDR3 DNA: TGTGCCAGCAGCCCAAGTGGGACTAGCAATCAGCCCCAGCATTTT
V gene: TRBV20-1; J gene: TRBJ2-1; clone size: many; CDR3 length: 14; D gene: TRBD2; CDR3 protein: CSARGASGYNEQFF; CDR3 DNA: TGCAGTGCTAGAGGTGCTAGCGGATACAATGAGCAGTTCTTC
V gene: TRBV4-1; J gene: TRBJ2-3; clone size: few; CDR3 length: 18; D gene: TRBD2; CDR3 protein: CASSQALGLAGSTDTQYF; CDR3 DNA: TGCGCCAGCAGCCAAGCACTTGGACTAGCGGGGAGCACAGATACGCAGTATTTT
V gene: TRBV5-6; J gene: TRBJ2-2; clone size: many; CDR3 length: 14; D gene: .; CDR3 protein: CASLKTGQAGELFF; CDR3 DNA: TGTGCCAGCCTCAAAACAGGGCAGGCCGGGGAGCTGTTTTTT
V gene: TRBV29-1; J gene: TRBJ2-2; clone size: few; CDR3 length: 12; D gene: .; CDR3 protein: CSVRTSLGELFF; CDR3 DNA: TGCAGCGTTAGGACTTCGCTCGGGGAGCTGTTTTTT
V gene: TRBV15; J gene: TRBJ2-5; clone size: .; CDR3 length: 15; D gene: TRBD1; CDR3 protein: CATSGDGQGLETQYF; CDR3 DNA: TGTGCCACCAGCGGTGATGGACAGGGGTTAGAGACCCAGTACTTC
V gene: TRBV20-1; J gene: TRBJ2-3; clone size: many; CDR3 length: 14; D gene: TRBD2; CDR3 protein: CSARVAGAAYTQYF; CDR3 DNA: TGCAGTGCTAGAGTAGCGGGGGCCGCGTATACGCAGTATTTT
V gene: TRBV10-3; J gene: TRBJ2-3; clone size: many; CDR3 length: 16; D gene: .; CDR3 protein: CAISVSSSGGTDTQYF; CDR3 DNA: TGTGCCATCAGTGTTAGTAGTTCCGGGGGCACAGATACGCAGTATTTT
V gene: TRBV4-1; J gene: TRBJ2-1; clone size: .; CDR3 length: 16; D gene: TRBD1; CDR3 protein: CASSRQGASSYNEQFF; CDR3 DNA: TGCGCCAGCAGCCGCCAGGGGGCCTCCTCCTACAATGAGCAGTTCTTC
V gene: TRBV6-2/TRBV6-3; J gene: TRBJ2-5; clone size: many; CDR3 length: 13; D gene: .; CDR3 protein: CASRLTGQETQYF; CDR3 DNA: TGTGCCAGCAGACTGACAGGACAAGAGACCCAGTACTTC
V gene: TRBV12-3/TRBV12-4; J gene: TRBJ1-2; clone size: many; CDR3 length: 16; D gene: .; CDR3 protein: CASSTATVRVMAGYTF; CDR3 DNA: TGTGCCAGCAGCACCGCTACCGTACGGGTGATGGCTGGCTACACCTTC
V gene: TRBV25-1; J gene: TRBJ2-3; clone size: many; CDR3 length: 14; D gene: TRBD2; CDR3 protein: CASSEALSGRAQYF; CDR3 DNA: TGTGCCAGCAGTGAGGCCCTTTCAGGGAGGGCGCAGTATTTT
V gene: TRBV20-1; J gene: TRBJ2-5; clone size: .; CDR3 length: 14; D gene: TRBD2; CDR3 protein: CSASSSGGQETQYF; CDR3 DNA: TGCAGTGCTAGCTCTAGCGGGGGGCAAGAGACCCAGTACTTC
V gene: TRBV7-9; J gene: TRBJ2-7; clone size: many; CDR3 length: 13; D gene: .; CDR3 protein: CASSPRESYEQYF; CDR3 DNA: TGTGCCAGCAGCCCCAGGGAGTCCTACGAGCAGTACTTC
V gene: TRBV5-1; J gene: TRBJ2-1; clone size: .; CDR3 length: 15; D gene: TRBD2; CDR3 protein: CASSLWLAGNNEQFF; CDR3 DNA: TGCGCCAGCAGCTTGTGGCTAGCGGGGAACAATGAGCAGTTCTTC
V gene: TRBV5-5; J gene: TRBJ2-3; clone size: few; CDR3 length: 16; D gene: TRBD2; CDR3 protein: CASSGGLAALADTQYF; CDR3 DNA: TGTGCCAGCAGCGGGGGACTAGCGGCGCTCGCAGATACGCAGTATTTT
V gene: TRBV20-1; J gene: TRBJ2-3; clone size: few; CDR3 length: 18; D gene: TRBD2; CDR3 protein: CSASVTSGGFFYTDTQYF; CDR3 DNA: TGCAGTGCTAGCGTGACTAGCGGGGGGTTTTTCTACACAGATACGCAGTATTTT
V gene: TRBV4-3; J gene: TRBJ2-7; clone size: many; CDR3 length: 15; D gene: .; CDR3 protein: CASSQGRGADYEQYF; CDR3 DNA: TGCGCCAGCAGCCAAGGACGGGGGGCTGACTACGAGCAGTACTTC
V gene: TRBV11-2; J gene: TRBJ2-2; clone size: many; CDR3 length: 15; D gene: TRBD1; CDR3 protein: CASSQDRGLTGELFF; CDR3 DNA: TGTGCCAGCAGCCAAGACAGGGGGCTCACCGGGGAGCTGTTTTTT
V gene: TRBV15; J gene: TRBJ1-1; clone size: many; CDR3 length: 13; D gene: TRBD1; CDR3 protein: CATSTTGETEAFF; CDR3 DNA: TGTGCCACCAGCACAACAGGGGAGACTGAAGCTTTCTTT
V gene: TRBV11-2; J gene: TRBJ2-1; clone size: few; CDR3 length: 14; D gene: .; CDR3 protein: CASSLYSHRDEQFF; CDR3 DNA: TGTGCCAGCAGCTTATACTCGCATCGGGATGAGCAGTTCTTC
V gene: TRBV7-2; J gene: TRBJ2-5; clone size: many; CDR3 length: 16; D gene: .; CDR3 protein: CASAVFTGHKQETQYF; CDR3 DNA: TGTGCCAGCGCCGTTTTTACGGGACACAAACAAGAGACCCAGTACTTC
V gene: TRBV5-1; J gene: TRBJ2-6; clone size: few; CDR3 length: 17; D gene: .; CDR3 protein: CASSLGDGHPGANVLTF; CDR3 DNA: TGCGCCAGCAGCTTGGGGGATGGACACCCCGGGGCCAACGTCCTGACTTTC
V gene: TRBV24-1; J gene: TRBJ2-3; clone size: .; CDR3 length: 17; D gene: .; CDR3 protein: CATSDTRSGAYLDTQYF; CDR3 DNA: TGTGCCACCAGTGATACTCGATCGGGGGCGTACTTAGATACGCAGTATTTT